This T cell receptor beta chain was captured by sequencing in a study of cytomegalovirus exposure and HLA in healthy donors. Primers included in the PCR were 60 Vbeta and 13 Jbeta primers. Profiled with immunoSEQ multiplex PCR; TCRdb holds only in-frame clones, not every one. The sample has approximately 150,000 clones, roughly 74% seen once. Comment on this clone: What it binds is unknown.

Deletions cut 8 bases from V and 0 bases from J, with 8 bases between. The CDR3 extends over 14 amino acids. In germline, CDR1 is SGHTA, CDR2 FQGTGA. The study, taken as a whole, reports: Immune exposure was documented only through CMV serostatus. Some V segments could not be told apart, so they were left out, TRBV6-2 and TRBV6-3 among them.

Unrecorded immune exposures were likely, despite nominal health at sampling. This sequence was found in a man between 18 and 29 years old in good health and CMV-seropositive. V usage is TRBV7-3 and J usage is TRBJ2-6; TRBD2 is a possible D gene (6 bases). Sequenced input: PBMCs. The CDR3 region is CASGDFSGANVLTF. The DNA for the CDR3 is TGTGCCAGCGGGGACTTCTCTGGGGCCAACGTCCTGACTTTC.